The clone carrying this TCR beta chain occurred a few times. Its antigen is still unknown. The source of the sample is a study of OX40 agonist ivuxolimab in advanced cancers. On the study more broadly: Dosing consisted of intravenous ivuxolimab at 0.01 to 10 mg/kg every 2 weeks. The study, taken as a whole, reports: CD8+ T cells (on average) carried more expanded clones than CD4+ T cells. The CD4+ and CD8+ T cells in the blood had expanded clonally by week 6 at 0.1 to 3.0 mg/kg.

Measured with immunoSEQ multiplex PCR; TCRdb has only the in-frame clones, and not every one. This table holds roughly 40,000 clones, roughly four fifths found once. Blood specimens came from baseline, cycle 4 day 1, and cycle 7 day 1. Trimming left V 9 bases short and J 0 bases short, with 8 bases between. CDR1 LNHDA and CDR2 SQIVND come from the germline V gene (reference sequence). The CDR3 spans 13 residues. This rearrangement joins TRBV19 to TRBJ2-2; D call uncertain. The sample in question was CD4+ or CD8+ T cells sorted from blood, obtained in a trial of the OX40 agonist ivuxolimab. The sequence came from an adult with an advanced solid tumor such as melanoma, head and neck, liver or kidney cancer. The CDR3: CASPSPNTGELFF. Here the CDR3 DNA reads TGTGCCAGCCCCAGTCCGAACACCGGGGAGCTGTTTTTT.